The clone carrying this T cell receptor (beta chain) is medium-sized within its sample. The antigen remains unidentified. TCRdb independently ran MiXCR on the reads; one entry per CDR3 protein. The sample holds a few thousand distinct CDR3 sequences, approximately 15% seen once. These data come from a study of liver allograft versus peripheral blood T cells. Turning to the study itself: In transplanted livers, T cell receptor repertoires were compared with those found in the recipients' peripheral blood.

Study findings and constraints: Peripheral blood reportedly held T cell receptor repertoires that differed from those inside liver allografts.

This CDR3 has 13 residues. Per the germline V gene, CDR1 is SGHTA and CDR2 is FQGNSA. V lost 3 bases, J lost 2 bases, and 7 bases lay in between. The chain carries TRBV7-2 and TRBJ1-1; D gene uncertain. The receptor comes from a human patient who had a liver transplant. Some T cells may possibly be graft donor cells. The CDR3 is CASSFSVNTEAFF. The DNA for the CDR3 is TGTGCCAGCAGCTTCTCGGTCAACACTGAAGCTTTCTTT.